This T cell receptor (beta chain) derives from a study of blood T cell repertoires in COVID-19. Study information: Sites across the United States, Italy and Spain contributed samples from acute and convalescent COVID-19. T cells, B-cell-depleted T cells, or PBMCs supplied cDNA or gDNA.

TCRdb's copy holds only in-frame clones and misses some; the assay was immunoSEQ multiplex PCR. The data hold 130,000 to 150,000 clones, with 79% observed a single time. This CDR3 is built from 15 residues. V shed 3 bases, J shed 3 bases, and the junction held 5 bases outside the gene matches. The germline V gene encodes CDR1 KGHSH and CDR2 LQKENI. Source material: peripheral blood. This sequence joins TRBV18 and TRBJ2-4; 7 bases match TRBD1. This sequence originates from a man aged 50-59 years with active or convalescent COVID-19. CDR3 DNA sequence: TGTGCCAGCTCACCCTCCGGGACAGTCAAAAACATTCAGTACTTC. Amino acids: CASSPSGTVKNIQYF.